The TCR beta chain described here comes from a study of CD8+CD57+ T cells in acquired aplastic anemia. Overall study: Sorted CD4+ plus CD8+ cells gave DNA averaging about 3.2 ug. On average, healthy donors gave approximately 11 million reads for CD4+ cells. General study results and limits: The number of CD8+ CDR3 sequences shared by patients and controls was twenty-nine. Patients and controls had CD8+ Simpson's diversity values that were not significantly distinct.

Germline V CDR1 and CDR2: SGHNT, YYREEE (reference sequence). Deletions cut 4 bases from V and 8 bases from J, with 15 bases between. The CDR3 runs 14 residues. Note on this clonotype: Its antigen is unknown.

Profiles of TCR beta VDJ and CDR3 were generated from a genomic DNA template. TCRdb re-derived calls from the reads in MiXCR, one entry per CDR3 protein. The sample carries 400,000 to 450,000 distinct CDR3 sequences, 65% to 75% recorded once. The source material was sorted CD4+, CD8+, or CD8+CD57+ T cells (not recorded which) from PBMCs. The source is a human donor in good health, serving as a control. This chain joins TRBV5-4 and TRBJ1-4; D call uncertain. CDR3 DNA sequence: TGTGCCAGCAGCCTACAGCCGGAAGGGGAAAAACTGTTTTTT. This sequence encodes CASSLQPEGEKLFF.